These 32 T cell receptor beta chains were all obtained from the same sample, sequenced in a study of shared clonotypes between healthy human individuals. This table comes from immunoSEQ multiplex PCR, and its TCRdb copy is limited to in-frame clones, with some not included. The data contain some 2,400,000 clones, approximately 96% of them seen just once; the ten biggest clones take up approximately 0.13%. The sequencing sample was made of naive CD4+ T cells sorted from blood. Subset meaning: CD45RA+ positively selected. The receptors were sampled from a young man in good health.

This clone was observed a single time. The chain combines TRBV5-4 with TRBJ2-1; a weak D match, TRBD2 (5 bases). The V end lost 1 base, the J end lost 5 bases, and 10 bases lay between the germline ends. The CDR3 is 14 residues long. The germline gives CDR1 SGHNT, CDR2 YYREEE (reference sequence). This CDR3 reads CASSLRGINNEQFF. CDR3 nucleotide sequence: TGTGCCAGCAGCTTGCGGGGTATTAACAATGAGCAGTTCTTC.

The chain uses TRBV5-1 and TRBJ2-3, with D possibly being TRBD1 (7 bases). Per the germline V gene, CDR1 is SGHRS and CDR2 is YFSETQ. The CDR3 runs 15 residues. V shed 4 bases and J shed 3 bases, with 15 bases lying between them. CDR3 coding DNA: TGCGCCAGCAGCCGACCAGGGGGGACTACAGATACGCAGTATTTT. Protein sequence: CASSRPGGTTDTQYF.

The rearrangement uses TRBV5-4 and TRBJ1-1; tentatively, D is TRBD1 (5 bases). The CDR3 has 15 amino acids. With 0 bases removed from V and 2 bases from J, the gap between germline ends came to 11 bases. Looked up from germline, CDR1 is SGHNT and CDR2 is YYREEE (reference sequence). CDR3: CASSLVSGLNTEAFF. CDR3 nucleotide sequence: TGTGCCAGCAGCTTGGTGTCAGGGCTAAACACTGAAGCTTTCTTT.

The genes are TRBV29-1 and TRBJ1-2; 7 nucleotides align to TRBD1. CDR3 length equals 15 residues. With V trimmed by 1 base and J by 0 bases, 5 bases remained unmatched. Germline CDR1 reads SQVTM; CDR2 reads ANQGSEA. CDR3 in amino acids: CSVEAGTDTNYGYTF. The DNA for the CDR3 is TGCAGCGTTGAAGCCGGGACAGATACTAACTATGGCTACACCTTC.

This chain joins TRBV19 and TRBJ1-2; TRBD1 matches at 7 bases. The CDR3 is 11 residues long. The junction had 6 bases not matched to a gene; V was cut back by 6 bases and J by 11 bases. CDR1 LNHDA and CDR2 SQIVND come from the germline V gene (reference sequence). This CDR3 reads CASRRDSHYTF. CDR3 sequence (DNA): TGTGCCAGTAGGAGGGACAGCCATTACACCTTC.

This clone has only one observation. This chain links TRBV18 with TRBJ2-7; possibly TRBD1 for D (6 bases). The V end was cut by 6 bases, the J end by 2 bases, with 11 bases between. The CDR3 is made up of 13 amino acids. Looked up from germline, CDR1 is KGHSH and CDR2 is LQKENI. In DNA, the CDR3 is TGTGCCAGCTCTGCCGGGACAACCTACGAGCAGTACTTC. It codes for CASSAGTTYEQYF.

V gene TRBV15 combines with J gene TRBJ2-7; 7 nucleotides line up with TRBD1. CDR1 LNHNV and CDR2 YYDKDF come from the germline V gene (reference sequence). With 0 bases clipped from V and 4 bases from J, the junction kept 3 bases outside the gene matches. The CDR3 covers 14 residues. The CDR3 region has the DNA TGTGCCACCAGCAGAGAACAGGGGTTTTACGAGCAGTACTTC. Its translation is CATSREQGFYEQYF.

Comment on this clone: The sample holds other DNA sequences that translate to the same CDR3. This sequence joins TRBV7-2 and TRBJ2-3; tentative D call: TRBD2 (6 bases). Germline V gene data show CDR1 as SGHTA and CDR2 as FQGNSA. This CDR3 is 15 amino acids long. V was trimmed by 1 base and J by 1 base, leaving 9 bases between them. Written as DNA, the CDR3 is TGTGCCAGCAGCTTAGAGGGAGGACGCACAGATACGCAGTATTTT. Translation: CASSLEGGRTDTQYF.

The rearrangement joins TRBV10-1 to TRBJ2-7; 12 bases agree with TRBD1. With V trimmed by 5 bases and J by 4 bases, 6 bases remained unmatched. The CDR3 loop spans 15 amino acids. CDR1 is WNHNN, CDR2 SYGVQD, per germline (reference sequence). CDR3 region: CASSHGTGGIYEQYF. As DNA, the CDR3 is TGCGCCAGCAGTCATGGGACAGGGGGCATTTACGAGCAGTACTTC.

A note on this clone: The same CDR3 is also encoded by other DNA sequences in this sample. CDR3 DNA sequence: TGTGCCAGCAGCTCGGGACAGTCTGGGGCCAACGTCCTGACTTTC. It yields the protein CASSSGQSGANVLTF. The chain joins TRBV7-9 to TRBJ2-6; 7 bases agree with TRBD1. Germline V gives CDR1 SEHNR, CDR2 FQNEAQ (reference sequence). Trimming cost V 4 bases and J 1 base; bases outside gene matches: 1. The CDR3 is made up of 15 amino acids.

This chain joins TRBV19 and TRBJ1-1; TRBD1 matches at 9 bases. This CDR3 is 16 amino acids long. Germline loops: CDR1 LNHDA, CDR2 SQIVND (reference sequence). J gave up 6 bases and V 1 base, and 9 bases lay outside the gene matches. CDR3 residues: CASSIGTGARTSEAFF. The CDR3 DNA sequence: TGTGCCAGTAGTATAGGGACAGGGGCGAGGACCTCTGAAGCTTTCTTT.

V is TRBV14 and J is TRBJ1-1; D might be TRBD1 (5 bases). Trimming shortened V by 4 bases and J by 1 base, and 13 bases separated the two germline ends. The CDR3 runs 15 residues. From germline, CDR1 is SGHDN and CDR2 FVKESK. For the CDR3, the DNA is TGTGCCAGCAGCCTTCTTGGGACGGCGAACACTGAAGCTTTCTTT. It specifies CASSLLGTANTEAFF. Complete variable domain (other parts from reference TRBV14 and TRBJ1-1): EAGVTQFPSHSVIEKGQTVTLRCDPISGHDNLYWYRRVMGKEIKFLLHFVKESKQDESGMPNNRFLAERTGGTYSTLKVQPAELEDSGVYFCASSLLGTANTEAFFGQGTRLTVV.

As DNA, the CDR3 is TGTGCCAGCAGCTTTCCTAGCGGGGGCACAGATACGCAGTATTTT. The encoded protein is CASSFPSGGTDTQYF. This chain uses TRBV7-9 with TRBJ2-3, with 9 bases matching TRBD2. Germline CDR1 is SEHNR and CDR2 is FQNEAQ (reference sequence). The CDR3 contains 15 residues. The V gene end was trimmed by 3 bases and the J gene end by 1 base; junction bases not matched to a gene: 2.

The chain links TRBV30 to TRBJ2-7; a possible D gene is TRBD2 (6 bases). V gave up 8 bases and J gave up 1 base, with 15 bases separating them. The CDR3 spans 13 residues. CDR1 is GTSNPN and CDR2 is SVGIG in the germline V gene (reference sequence). This CDR3 reads CALISGGSYEQYF. As DNA, the CDR3 is TGTGCCCTCATCTCCGGGGGTTCCTACGAGCAGTACTTC.

In regard to this clone: In the same sample, other DNA sequences code for this CDR3. The V gene is TRBV6-5, the J gene TRBJ1-3; D is unclear. The CDR3 covers 13 residues. The V gene's germline CDR1 is MNHEY and CDR2 SVGAGI. V lost 2 bases and J 4 bases, leaving 6 bases between the germline ends. In DNA, the CDR3 is TGTGCCAGCAGTTACAGTCAAGGAAACACCATATATTTT. It encodes CASSYSQGNTIYF.

The rearrangement uses TRBV7-2 and TRBJ1-2, with 8 bases aligning to TRBD1. Germline loops: CDR1 SGHTA, CDR2 FQGNSA. This CDR3 has 15 amino acids. The junction had 12 bases not matched to a gene; V was cut back by 4 bases and J by 8 bases. As DNA, the CDR3 is TGTGCCAGCAGCTATCCTTCGACAGGGGAGGGAGGCTACACCTTC. This gives the protein CASSYPSTGEGGYTF. Full variable domain (remainder filled in from reference TRBV7-2 and TRBJ1-2): GAGVSQSPSNKVTEKGKDVELRCDPISGHTALYWYRQSLGQGLEFLIYFQGNSAPDKSGLPSDRFSAERTGGSVSTLTIQRTQQEDSAVYLCASSYPSTGEGGYTFGSGTRLTVV.

V gene TRBV30 combines with J gene TRBJ1-2; D gene uncertain. The CDR3 has 14 amino acids. The V and J ends lost 0 bases and 0 bases respectively, with 8 bases between them. CDR1 is GTSNPN, CDR2 SVGIG, per germline (reference sequence). CDR3 in DNA: TGTGCCTGGAGTGTACCCGGACCTAACTATGGCTACACCTTC. It is translated as CAWSVPGPNYGYTF.

The chain employs TRBV19 and TRBJ1-2, with unresolved D. Germline-derived CDR1 and CDR2 are LNHDA and SQIVND (reference sequence). Between the trimmed V and J ends, which lost 4 bases and 8 bases, there was a span of 11 bases. CDR3 length: 12 residues. This CDR3 is CASSSRVAGYTF. CDR3 bases: TGTGCCAGTAGTAGTAGGGTCGCGGGCTACACCTTC.

In its sample, this clone was seen a few times. The J gene is TRBJ1-1, the V gene TRBV4-1; D is possibly TRBD1 (6 bases). The V and J ends lost 8 bases and 4 bases respectively, with 20 bases between them. Germline CDR1 is MGHRA and CDR2 is YSYEKL. The CDR3 runs to 15 residues. The CDR3 nucleotides are TGCGCCAGCTCCCAATTGGCCGGGGGCGGCACTGAAGCTTTCTTT. Its translation: CASSQLAGGGTEAFF.

This sequence joins TRBV6-1 and TRBJ1-1, with D possibly being TRBD1 (5 bases). With 0 bases removed from V and 11 bases from J, the gap between germline ends came to 25 bases. CDR3 length equals 17 residues. In germline, CDR1 is MNHNS, CDR2 SASEGT. CDR3 in amino acids: CASSEASGAGVTGGAFF. As DNA, the CDR3 is TGTGCCAGCAGTGAAGCGTCCGGGGCCGGGGTTACTGGAGGGGCTTTCTTT.

The chain combines TRBV7-6 with TRBJ1-2, with TRBD1 matching 7 bases. The CDR3 contains 12 residues. The germline V gene encodes CDR1 SGHVS and CDR2 FNYEAQ. V lost 3 bases, J lost 5 bases, and 0 bases stayed unmatched. The CDR3 spells CASSLTGYGYTF. CDR3 in DNA: TGTGCCAGCAGCTTGACAGGGTATGGCTACACCTTC.

The CDR3 region has the DNA TGTGCCAGCACGGGGGGGGCGCAGCCCCAGCATTTT. This gives the protein CASTGGAQPQHF. V gene TRBV28 combines with J gene TRBJ1-5; perhaps TRBD1 as D (6 bases). Germline CDR1 reads MDHEN; CDR2 reads SYDVKM. CDR3 size: 12 residues. With 7 bases removed from V and 7 bases from J, the gap between germline ends came to 11 bases.

The gene calls are TRBV19 and TRBJ2-2; D unresolved. This CDR3 is 13 amino acids long. V dropped 8 bases and J dropped 7 bases, with 14 bases sitting between them. CDR1 and CDR2 (germline): LNHDA, SQIVND (reference sequence). In DNA, the CDR3 is TGTGCCAGTGCAGGTCCCCTCGGCGGGGAGCTGTTTTTT. Translation: CASAGPLGGELFF. Full variable domain (outside the CDR3, taken from reference TRBV19 and TRBJ2-2): DGGITQSPKYLFRKEGQNVTLSCEQNLNHDAMYWYRQDPGQGLRLIYYSQIVNDFQKGDIAEGYSVSREKKESFPLTVTSAQKNPTAFYLCASAGPLGGELFFGEGSRLTVL.

The V call is TRBV5-6, the J call TRBJ2-3, with 13 bases aligning to TRBD2. Trimming at V came to 0 bases and at J to 4 bases, leaving 5 bases not matched to a gene. Germline V gene lookup returns CDR1 SGHDT and CDR2 YYEEEE. The CDR3 is 17 amino acids. The CDR3 region is CASSLVGTSGVSDTQYF. Written as DNA, the CDR3 is TGTGCCAGCAGCTTGGTGGGGACTAGCGGGGTGTCAGATACGCAGTATTTT. Using reference TRBV5-6 and TRBJ2-3 for the parts outside the CDR3, the full variable domain is DAGVTQSPTHLIKTRGQQVTLRCSPKSGHDTVSWYQQALGQGPQFIFQYYEEEERQRGNFPDRFSGHQFPNYSSELNVNALLLGDSALYLCASSLVGTSGVSDTQYFGPGTRLTVL.

V is TRBV12-5 and J is TRBJ1-2; D may be TRBD1 (6 bases). The CDR3 extends over 13 amino acids. Germline loops: CDR1 LGHNT, CDR2 FRNRAP. V was trimmed by 6 bases and J by 1 base, leaving 9 bases between them. CDR3 amino acids: CASGKGGNYGYTF. Here the CDR3 DNA reads TGTGCTAGTGGGAAGGGGGGTAACTATGGCTACACCTTC.

V is TRBV9 and J is TRBJ2-7; 10 nucleotides match TRBD2. Germline lookup yields CDR1 SGDLS and CDR2 YYNGEE. CDR3 length: 14 amino acids. V lost 0 bases to trimming and J lost 7 bases; unmatched junction nucleotides: 4. The CDR3 sequence is CASSVGTSGEEQYF. CDR3 DNA: TGTGCCAGCAGCGTAGGGACTAGCGGCGAAGAGCAGTACTTC.

With regard to this clone: Other DNA sequences in the same sample also yield this CDR3. This rearrangement joins TRBV6-5 to TRBJ1-6, with a tentative D call TRBD1 (5 bases). Looked up from germline, CDR1 is MNHEY and CDR2 is SVGAGI. The ends were cut back, 4 bases at V and 5 bases at J, with 9 bases in the middle. This CDR3 is 14 amino acids long. This chain's CDR3 is CASSFQGDNSPLHF. DNA for the CDR3: TGTGCCAGCAGTTTCCAGGGTGATAATTCACCCCTCCACTTT.

The V and J genes are TRBV10-3 and TRBJ2-2; no clear D. The germline V and J ends were trimmed by 8 bases and 1 base, with 11 bases remaining between them. Germline CDR1 ENHRY, CDR2 SYGVKD. This CDR3 has 14 amino acids. The CDR3 DNA reads TGTGCCATCGGTAAACCCGAGAACACCGGGGAGCTGTTTTTT. It yields the protein CAIGKPENTGELFF.

The genes are TRBV6-1 and TRBJ1-5; D possibly corresponds to TRBD1 (6 bases). Germline V gene lookup returns CDR1 MNHNS and CDR2 SASEGT. The CDR3 contains 15 residues. V was clipped by 7 bases and J by 2 bases, with 15 bases between them. CDR3 nucleotide sequence: TGTGCCAGCATGACGTGGGGGCCCGGCAATCAGCCCCAGCATTTT. This sequence encodes CASMTWGPGNQPQHF.

The V call is TRBV2, the J call TRBJ1-3; D gene unclear. Germline values: CDR1 SNHLY, CDR2 FYNNEI. Trimming left V 8 bases short and J 8 bases short, with 19 bases between. The CDR3 covers 14 residues. Written as DNA, the CDR3 is TGTGCCAGCGTTAATTTGGTTCCGTCCGACACCATATATTTT. Amino acid sequence: CASVNLVPSDTIYF.

V and J are TRBV2 and TRBJ2-6; 7 nucleotides match TRBD2. Per germline, CDR1 SNHLY and CDR2 FYNNEI. V shed 6 bases and J 0 bases; nucleotides not matched to a gene: 5. This CDR3 region has 16 residues. The CDR3 region is CASRSGMPSGANVLTF. CDR3 nucleotides: TGTGCCAGCAGGAGCGGGATGCCCTCTGGGGCCAACGTCCTGACTTTC. Combining the CDR3 with reference TRBV2 and TRBJ2-6 gives the whole variable domain EPEVTQTPSHQVTQMGQEVILRCVPISNHLYFYWYRQILGQKVEFLVSFYNNEISEKSEIFDDQFSVERPDGSNFTLKIRSTKLEDSAMYFCASRSGMPSGANVLTFGAGSRLTVL.

This clone has only one observation. The chain is built from TRBV29-1 and TRBJ1-4; the D gene is possibly TRBD1 (6 bases). This CDR3 is 14 amino acids long. V lost 4 bases and J lost 7, with 16 bases in between. Germline V CDR1 and CDR2: SQVTM, ANQGSEA. CDR3 nucleotides: TGCAGCGTTGTAGACGGGGGCGGGGGTGAAAAACTGTTTTTT. It codes for CSVVDGGGGEKLFF.